This T cell receptor (beta chain) is drawn from a study of blood T cell repertoires in COVID-19. Per the study methods: Amplification with reference gene primers provided the estimates of nucleated cell counts. Data came from immunoSEQ multiplex PCR; TCRdb stores just in-frame clones and leaves some out. D and trimming come from the DNA, and the V and J calls and clone size come from that table. The sample lists over 150,000 clones, approximately 88% occurring once. The sequenced sample consisted of peripheral blood. The source of this sequence is a man aged 18 to 29 with active or convalescent COVID-19.

The CDR3: CASSTDRGNQPQHF. Written as DNA, the CDR3 is TGTGCCAGCAGTACTGATCGGGGGAATCAGCCCCAGCATTTT. This rearrangement joins TRBV2 to TRBJ1-5, with TRBD1 as a possible D gene (5 bases). V shed 5 bases and J shed 4 bases, with 12 bases lying between them. This CDR3 has 14 amino acids. Germline CDR1 and CDR2: SNHLY and FYNNEI. The full variable domain, in which reference TRBV2 and TRBJ1-5 provide the parts outside the CDR3, is EPEVTQTPSHQVTQMGQEVILRCVPISNHLYFYWYRQILGQKVEFLVSFYNNEISEKSEIFDDQFSVERPDGSNFTLKIRSTKLEDSAMYFCASSTDRGNQPQHFGDGTRLSIL.